This record covers a single T cell receptor beta chain. What it binds is unknown. 60 Vbeta and 13 Jbeta primers were used in PCR. Source study methods: Per a later analysis, the number of unique TCR beta chains was approximately 80 million, of which 8.5 million to 11 million were shared. Data came from immunoSEQ multiplex PCR; TCRdb stores just in-frame clones and leaves some out. Clone size and V and J calls were adopted from that table, with D and trimming inferred from the DNA. The top ten hold roughly 7.4% of the sample, which has about 240,000 clones, around 81% seen once. The data were taken from a study of cytomegalovirus exposure and HLA in healthy donors. Findings of the study overall: The majority of CMV-associated TCR beta chains were reported as apparently HLA-restricted in a later analysis. A few chains tied to CMV proved CMV antigen-specific in vitro.

The CDR3 extends over 16 amino acids. V was pared by 0 bases and J by 3 bases, with 6 bases of the junction left unmatched. Germline loops: CDR1 MNHEY, CDR2 SMNVEV (reference sequence). The chain links TRBV27 to TRBJ2-7; the match to TRBD1 covers 9 bases. Sample: PBMCs. The TCR was taken from a woman in her sixties in good health and CMV-seropositive. CDR3 sequence reads: CASSLSGGQGFYEQYF. CDR3 nucleotides: TGTGCCAGCAGTTTATCGGGGGGACAGGGATTCTACGAGCAGTACTTC.